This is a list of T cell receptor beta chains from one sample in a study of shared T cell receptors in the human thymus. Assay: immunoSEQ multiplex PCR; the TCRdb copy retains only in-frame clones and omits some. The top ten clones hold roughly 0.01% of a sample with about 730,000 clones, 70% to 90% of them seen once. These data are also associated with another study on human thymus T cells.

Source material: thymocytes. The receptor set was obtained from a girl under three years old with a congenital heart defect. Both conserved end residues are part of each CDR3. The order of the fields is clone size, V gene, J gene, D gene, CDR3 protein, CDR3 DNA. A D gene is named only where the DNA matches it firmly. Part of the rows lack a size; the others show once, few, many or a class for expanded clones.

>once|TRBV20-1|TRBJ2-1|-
CSPSGENEQFF
TGCAGTCCTTCGGGGGAAAATGAGCAGTTCTTC
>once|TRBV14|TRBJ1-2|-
CASSQGLPGQTVLTF
TGTGCCAGCAGCCAAGGGCTACCGGGACAAACGGTACTCACCTTC
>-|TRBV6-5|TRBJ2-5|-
CASSYSKQAFQETQYF
TGTGCCAGCAGTTACTCGAAACAGGCCTTCCAAGAGACCCAGTACTTC
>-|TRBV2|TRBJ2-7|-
CASSEWGGREQYF
TGTGCCAGCAGTGAATGGGGGGGGCGGGAGCAGTACTTC
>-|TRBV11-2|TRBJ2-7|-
CASSLVSRRGIEDEQYF
TGTGCCAGCAGCTTAGTCAGTCGGCGGGGCATAGAGGACGAGCAGTACTTC
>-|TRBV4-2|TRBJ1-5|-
CASSQGEGREQPQHF
TGTGCCAGCAGCCAAGGGGAGGGGAGGGAGCAGCCCCAGCATTTT
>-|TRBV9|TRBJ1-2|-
CASSSHRTANYGYTF
TGTGCCAGCAGCTCCCACCGGACAGCTAACTATGGCTACACCTTC
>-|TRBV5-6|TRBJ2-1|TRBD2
CASSNRAGGHNEQFF
TGTGCCAGCAGCAACCGGGCGGGGGGCCACAATGAGCAGTTCTTC
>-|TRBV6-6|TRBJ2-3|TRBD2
CASASAGEISTDTQYF
TGTGCCAGCGCCAGCGCGGGGGAAATAAGCACAGATACGCAGTATTTT
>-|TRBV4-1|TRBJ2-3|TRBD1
CASSRTGHRDTQYF
TGCGCCAGCAGCCGGACAGGGCATAGAGATACGCAGTATTTT
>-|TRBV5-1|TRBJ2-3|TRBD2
CASSSVISSGGADTQYF
TGCGCCAGCAGCTCGGTTATATCTAGCGGGGGGGCAGATACGCAGTATTTT
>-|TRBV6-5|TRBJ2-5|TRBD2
CASSASGGDQETQYF
TGTGCCAGCAGCGCTAGCGGGGGGGACCAAGAGACCCAGTACTTC
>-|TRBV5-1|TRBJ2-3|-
CASSSRGRCTDTQYF
TGCGCCAGCAGCTCCAGGGGTCGGTGCACAGATACGCAGTATTTT
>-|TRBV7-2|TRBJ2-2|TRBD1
CASSSDRDRVYGELFF
TGTGCCAGCAGCTCAGACCGGGACAGGGTATACGGGGAGCTGTTTTTT
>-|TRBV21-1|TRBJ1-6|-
CASSKRRTGVVSPLHF
TGTGCCAGCAGCAAACGGAGGACAGGGGTAGTTTCACCCCTCCACTTT
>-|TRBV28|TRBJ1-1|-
CASSWSTDMNTEAFF
TGTGCCAGCAGTTGGTCGACAGATATGAACACTGAAGCTTTCTTT
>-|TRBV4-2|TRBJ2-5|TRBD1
CASSLGTGLETQYF
TGTGCCAGCAGCCTGGGGACAGGGCTAGAGACCCAGTACTTC
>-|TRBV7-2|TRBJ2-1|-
CASSPDRASGAEQFF
TGTGCCAGCAGCCCTGACAGGGCCTCGGGAGCTGAGCAGTTCTTC
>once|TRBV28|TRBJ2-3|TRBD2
CASSFPPSGGAADTQYF
TGTGCCAGCAGTTTTCCCCCAAGCGGGGGGGCCGCCGATACGCAGTATTTT
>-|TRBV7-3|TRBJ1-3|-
CASSLTAAGDESGNTIYF
TGTGCCAGCAGCTTAACCGCGGCAGGGGACGAGTCTGGAAACACCATATATTTT
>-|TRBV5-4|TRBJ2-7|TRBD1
CASSRGPSYEQYF
TGTGCCAGCAGCAGGGGGCCCTCCTACGAGCAGTACTTC
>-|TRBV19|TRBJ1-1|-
CASSIGGDPKRAFF
TGTGCCAGTAGTATAGGGGGGGACCCAAAGCGGGCTTTCTTT
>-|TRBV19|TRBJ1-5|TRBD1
CASSIWTGLQPQHF
TGTGCCAGTAGTATATGGACAGGGCTTCAGCCCCAGCATTTT
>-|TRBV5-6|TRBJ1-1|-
CASSYYDRNTEAFF
TGTGCCAGCAGCTACTACGACAGGAACACTGAAGCTTTCTTT
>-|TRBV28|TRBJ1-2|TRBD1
CASSYTDRLGDGYTF
TGTGCCAGCAGCTACACGGACAGGCTGGGGGATGGCTACACCTTC
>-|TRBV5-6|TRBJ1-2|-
CASSLPPGEPNYGYTF
TGTGCCAGCAGCCTACCCCCAGGGGAGCCTAACTATGGCTACACCTTC
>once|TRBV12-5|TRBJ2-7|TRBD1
CASARIKAPGTARTYEQYF
TGTGCTAGTGCCCGGATTAAAGCACCCGGGACAGCTAGAACCTACGAGCAGTACTTC
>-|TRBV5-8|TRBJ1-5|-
CASSYAPGKQPQHF
TGTGCCAGCAGCTATGCCCCCGGGAAGCAGCCCCAGCATTTT
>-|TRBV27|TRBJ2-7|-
CASSLSNPLVGSPYEQYF
TGTGCCAGCAGTTTATCGAACCCTTTGGTCGGGAGCCCCTACGAGCAGTACTTC
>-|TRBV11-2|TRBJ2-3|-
CASSLVSGTDTQYF
TGTGCCAGCAGCTTAGTTTCGGGCACAGATACGCAGTATTTT
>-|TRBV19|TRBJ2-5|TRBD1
CASSSPGQRYF
TGTGCCAGTAGTTCCCCGGGACAGCGGTACTTC
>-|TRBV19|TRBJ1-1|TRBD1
CASSPRDRGGVMDTEAFF
TGTGCCAGTAGTCCCCGGGACAGGGGGGGAGTGATGGACACTGAAGCTTTCTTT
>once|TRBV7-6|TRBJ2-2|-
CASSPPTGNTGELFF
TGTGCCAGCAGCCCCCCGACAGGGAACACCGGGGAGCTGTTTTTT
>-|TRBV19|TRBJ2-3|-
CASSMGHPDTQYF
TGTGCCAGTAGTATGGGGCATCCAGATACGCAGTATTTT
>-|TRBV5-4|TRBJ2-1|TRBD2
CASSPGLAGLLNEQFF
TGTGCCAGCAGCCCGGGACTAGCGGGGTTACTTAATGAGCAGTTCTTC
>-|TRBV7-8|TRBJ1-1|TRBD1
CASSPPGQTNTEAFF
TGTGCCAGTAGCCCTCCGGGACAGACAAACACTGAAGCTTTCTTT
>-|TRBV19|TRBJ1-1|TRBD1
CASSARDRDTEAFF
TGTGCCAGTAGTGCCCGGGACAGAGACACTGAAGCTTTCTTT
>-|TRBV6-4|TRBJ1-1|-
CASKKSVGENTEAFF
TGTGCCAGCAAGAAAAGTGTCGGAGAGAACACTGAAGCTTTCTTT
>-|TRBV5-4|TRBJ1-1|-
CASSVHRFTEAFF
TGTGCCAGCAGCGTGCACAGGTTCACTGAAGCTTTCTTT
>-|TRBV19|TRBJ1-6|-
CARRNPSSYNSPLHF
TGTGCCAGGCGGAATCCGAGCTCCTATAATTCACCCCTCCACTTT
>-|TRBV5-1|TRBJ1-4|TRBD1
CASSPGQDRAKLFF
TGCGCCAGCAGCCCCGGACAGGATCGTGCAAAACTGTTTTTT
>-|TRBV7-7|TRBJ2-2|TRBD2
CASSPLGGGTNTGELFF
TGTGCTAGCAGCCCTCTTGGGGGGGGGACGAACACCGGGGAGCTGTTTTTT
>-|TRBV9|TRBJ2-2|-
CASSVGLPSNTGELFF
TGTGCCAGCAGCGTAGGACTTCCTTCCAACACCGGGGAGCTGTTTTTT
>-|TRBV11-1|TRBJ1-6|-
CASIRRFNSPLHF
TGTGCCAGCATCCGGCGGTTTAATTCACCCCTCCACTTT
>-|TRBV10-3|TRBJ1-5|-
CAISDREDQPQHF
TGTGCCATCAGTGACAGGGAAGATCAGCCCCAGCATTTT
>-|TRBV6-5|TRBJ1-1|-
CASSYSRKEGTEAFF
TGTGCCAGCAGTTACAGTCGGAAGGAGGGCACTGAAGCTTTCTTT
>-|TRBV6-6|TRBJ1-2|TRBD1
CASSSRTGILDYGYTF
TGTGCCAGCAGTTCAAGGACAGGGATTTTGGACTATGGCTACACCTTC
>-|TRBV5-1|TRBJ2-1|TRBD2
CASNRVATGTSVYNEQFF
TGCGCCAGCAACCGGGTGGCCACGGGGACTAGCGTTTACAATGAGCAGTTCTTC
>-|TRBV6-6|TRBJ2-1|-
CASSSSGRPDNEQFF
TGTGCCAGCAGTTCCTCGGGGAGGCCAGACAATGAGCAGTTCTTC
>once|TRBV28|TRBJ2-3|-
CASSPRTVTDTQYF
TGTGCCAGCAGTCCTCGGACTGTCACAGATACGCAGTATTTT
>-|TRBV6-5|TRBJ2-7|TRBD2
CASSSFTSGGYEQYF
TGTGCCAGCAGTTCTTTTACTAGCGGGGGTTACGAGCAGTACTTC
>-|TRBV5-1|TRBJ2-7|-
CASSLVAPRWRETYEQYF
TGCGCCAGCAGCTTGGTGGCCCCCCGTTGGCGGGAAACCTACGAGCAGTACTTC
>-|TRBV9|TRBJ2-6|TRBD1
CASSVDQEGTGEGANVLTF
TGTGCCAGCAGCGTAGACCAAGAAGGGACAGGGGAAGGGGCCAACGTCCTGACTTTC
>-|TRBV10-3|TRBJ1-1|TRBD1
CAISEAGTDTEAFF
TGTGCCATCAGTGAGGCCGGGACAGACACTGAAGCTTTCTTT
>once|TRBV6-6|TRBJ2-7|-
CASSWRAGYGQYF
TGTGCCAGCAGTTGGAGGGCCGGATACGGGCAGTACTTC
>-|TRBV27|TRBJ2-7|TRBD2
CASSLDQRGFIYEQYF
TGTGCCAGCAGTTTGGATCAGCGGGGGTTCATCTACGAGCAGTACTTC
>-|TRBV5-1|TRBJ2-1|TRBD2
CASSLAKRGSYNEQFF
TGCGCCAGCAGCTTGGCCAAGCGGGGGTCCTACAATGAGCAGTTCTTC